Listed below are T cell receptor beta chains from one sample, sequenced in a study of cytomegalovirus exposure and HLA in healthy donors. Clones were sequenced by immunoSEQ multiplex PCR, and TCRdb holds only the in-frame ones, with some missing. The sample carries about 100,000 clones, about 83% recorded once. The source material was PBMCs. The source of these receptors is a female donor in good health and CMV-seropositive. Both conserved end residues are part of each CDR3. The D gene is left open where the match is weak. Only some rows state a clone size, as once, few, many or a class for expanded clones.

v_gene	abundance	d_gene	j_gene	CDR3aa	CDR3nt
TRBV18	.	.	TRBJ2-3	CASSPPAPTDTQYF	TGTGCCAGCTCACCACCAGCGCCCACAGATACGCAGTATTTT
TRBV2	.	.	TRBJ1-6	CASSERGRYNNNSPLHF	TGTGCCAGCAGTGAACGTGGCCGATATAATAATAATTCACCCCTCCACTTT
TRBV6-1	once	.	TRBJ2-2	CASSEASGLTGELFF	TGTGCCAGCAGTGAAGCCTCTGGCTTGACCGGGGAGCTGTTTTTT
TRBV6-5	once	.	TRBJ1-2	CASSYPGSAAIF	TGTGCCAGCAGTTACCCGGGTAGCGCAGCAATCTTC
TRBV30	few	.	TRBJ2-2	CAWSVLGGELFF	TGTGCCTGGAGTGTCCTCGGCGGGGAGCTGTTTTTT
TRBV2	.	.	TRBJ2-5	CASTGDSRTQYF	TGTGCCAGCACTGGCGACTCTCGGACCCAGTACTTC
TRBV11-2	.	TRBD1	TRBJ1-1	CASSLGQGNTEAFF	TGTGCCAGCAGCTTAGGACAGGGAAACACTGAAGCTTTCTTT
TRBV6-1	.	.	TRBJ2-2	CASNHWGRGTGELFF	TGTGCCAGCAACCATTGGGGGCGAGGGACCGGGGAGCTGTTTTTT
TRBV5-1	.	.	TRBJ1-1	CASSRAQQGVNTEAFF	TGCGCCAGCAGCCGTGCACAACAGGGCGTGAACACTGAAGCTTTCTTT
TRBV6-5	.	TRBD1	TRBJ1-2	CASRSTGPVYGYTF	TGTGCCAGCAGGTCGACAGGGCCCGTCTATGGCTACACCTTC
TRBV20-1	.	.	TRBJ2-1	CSATYNEQFF	TGCAGTGCTACTTACAATGAGCAGTTCTTC
TRBV7-9	once	.	TRBJ2-3	CASRLARADTQYF	TGTGCCAGCAGATTAGCGAGGGCAGATACGCAGTATTTT
TRBV18	once	.	TRBJ2-5	CASSPNQETQYF	TGTGCCAGCTCACCTAATCAAGAGACCCAGTACTTC
TRBV19	few	.	TRBJ1-4	CASSNSPVRGEKLFF	TGTGCCAGTAGTAACTCCCCGGTTCGGGGGGAAAAACTGTTTTTT
TRBV27	.	TRBD2	TRBJ2-3	CASSSTHIAGLGSDTQYF	TGTGCCAGCAGTTCTACCCATATAGCGGGCCTGGGTTCAGATACGCAGTATTTT
TRBV7-2	once	TRBD2	TRBJ2-3	CASSRRTSGGADTQYF	TGTGCCAGCAGTCGTCGGACTAGCGGGGGCGCAGATACGCAGTATTTT
TRBV7-9	.	.	TRBJ2-5	CASSFMSGKETQYF	TGTGCCAGCAGCTTCATGTCAGGAAAAGAGACCCAGTACTTC
TRBV7-8	.	TRBD2	TRBJ2-3	CASSLVTSGGALATDTQYF	TGTGCCAGCAGCTTAGTAACTAGCGGGGGGGCCTTGGCCACAGATACGCAGTATTTT
TRBV27	.	TRBD1	TRBJ2-4	CASRPPGQGWAKNIQYF	TGTGCCAGCAGACCCCCGGGACAGGGTTGGGCCAAAAACATTCAGTACTTC
TRBV11-2	.	TRBD2	TRBJ2-2	CASSFWALAGFTGELFF	TGTGCCAGCAGCTTTTGGGCACTAGCGGGATTCACCGGGGAGCTGTTTTTT
TRBV19	.	TRBD2	TRBJ2-4	CASSGGGFKNIQYF	TGTGCCAGTAGCGGGGGGGGATTCAAAAACATTCAGTACTTC
TRBV30	.	.	TRBJ2-7	CAWSRGPLPYEQYF	TGTGCCTGGAGTCGCGGGCCTTTACCCTACGAGCAGTACTTC
TRBV18	.	.	TRBJ2-7	CASSLVVRVDQHEQYF	TGTGCCAGCTCACTTGTCGTTCGGGTGGATCAACACGAGCAGTACTTC
TRBV9	.	.	TRBJ1-1	CASSEIRVNTEAFF	TGTGCCAGCAGCGAAATCAGGGTGAACACTGAAGCTTTCTTT
TRBV30	.	.	TRBJ2-7	CAWRLGTAAYEQYF	TGTGCCTGGAGACTAGGAACGGCTGCCTACGAGCAGTACTTC
TRBV2	.	TRBD1	TRBJ1-3	CASKRGQGPNTIYF	TGTGCCAGCAAACGGGGACAGGGGCCAAACACCATATATTTT
TRBV15	few	.	TRBJ2-6	CATSRGTVLPGANVLTF	TGTGCCACCAGCAGGGGCACAGTCTTGCCTGGGGCCAACGTCCTGACTTTC
TRBV7-2	.	.	TRBJ2-3	CASTHLSRQTGYTDTQYF	TGTGCCAGCACCCACCTCTCACGGCAAACCGGGTACACAGATACGCAGTATTTT
TRBV27	few	.	TRBJ2-7	CASSTPSKTYEQYF	TGTGCCAGCAGTACACCGTCAAAAACCTACGAGCAGTACTTC
TRBV9	once	.	TRBJ2-2	CASSVDNSFTGELFF	TGTGCCAGCAGCGTAGATAACTCCTTCACCGGGGAGCTGTTTTTT
TRBV13	once	TRBD1	TRBJ1-6	CASSFRGANSPLHF	TGTGCCAGCAGCTTCAGGGGGGCTAATTCACCCCTCCACTTT
TRBV9	.	.	TRBJ1-2	CASSVRVGYGYTF	TGTGCCAGCAGCGTTCGGGTAGGCTATGGCTACACCTTC
TRBV15	few	.	TRBJ2-1	CATLADSYNEQFF	TGTGCCACCTTAGCGGATTCTTACAATGAGCAGTTCTTC
TRBV19	.	.	TRBJ1-1	CASSIGQITEAFF	TGTGCCAGTAGTATTGGGCAGATCACTGAAGCTTTCTTT
TRBV11-2	.	.	TRBJ2-4	CASSLAGLRSKNIQYF	TGTGCCAGCAGCTTAGCCGGGTTGAGGTCCAAAAACATTCAGTACTTC
TRBV4-3	.	TRBD2	TRBJ2-7	CASSQGGTSDEQYF	TGCGCCAGCAGCCAAGGCGGGACTAGCGACGAGCAGTACTTC
TRBV10-3	.	.	TRBJ2-7	CAISENPGQSFYEQYF	TGTGCCATCAGTGAGAACCCCGGACAGAGCTTCTACGAGCAGTACTTC
TRBV11-2	once	TRBD1	TRBJ1-5	CASSPMTGADQPQHF	TGTGCCAGCAGCCCAATGACAGGGGCTGATCAGCCCCAGCATTTT